Shown below are 16 T cell receptor beta chains from a single sample sequenced in a study of cytomegalovirus exposure and HLA in healthy donors. A multiplex PCR was run with 60 Vbeta primers and 13 Jbeta primers. Some clones are missing from TCRdb's copy, which holds only in-frame ones; the method was immunoSEQ multiplex PCR. The table lists roughly 150,000 clones, 80% of them singletons. Sequencing was performed on PBMCs. The source of these receptors is a woman aged 40 to 50 in good health and CMV-seronegative.

The table lists this clone with a count of one. The chain uses TRBV18 and TRBJ2-7, with 8 bases lining up with TRBD1. The germline V gene encodes CDR1 KGHSH and CDR2 LQKENI. The CDR3 consists of 14 residues. The V and J ends lost 3 bases and 5 bases, in that order; junction bases with no gene match: 6. CDR3 in amino acids: CASSPGQGQNEQYF. CDR3 DNA: TGTGCCAGCTCACCTGGACAGGGACAGAACGAGCAGTACTTC.

The chain is built from TRBV5-6 and TRBJ2-6, with a possible D match to TRBD1 (6 bases). V gave up 3 bases and J gave up 6 bases, with 13 bases separating them. This CDR3 comprises 15 residues. Germline loops: CDR1 SGHDT, CDR2 YYEEEE. In nucleotides, the CDR3 is TGTGCCAGCAGCTCCACAGGGCGAAAGGCCAACGTCCTGACTTTC. Its translation is CASSSTGRKANVLTF.

The rearrangement links TRBV11-2 to TRBJ2-5; D is perhaps TRBD1 (7 bases). This CDR3 is 15 amino acids long. V was pared by 1 base and J by 4 bases, with 13 bases between. The germline V gene has CDR1 SGHAT and CDR2 FQNNGV. The CDR3 sequence: CASSLAFQGGETQYF. The CDR3 region has the DNA TGTGCCAGCAGCTTAGCTTTCCAGGGGGGAGAGACCCAGTACTTC.

The rearrangement uses TRBV11-2 and TRBJ2-1; weak D call: TRBD1 (6 bases). Germline values: CDR1 SGHAT, CDR2 FQNNGV. Trimming left V 3 bases short and J 2 bases short, with 20 bases between. This CDR3 has 18 amino acids. CDR3 sequence: CASSLGRRWDKAYNEQFF. For the CDR3, the DNA is TGTGCCAGCAGCTTGGGTAGGCGGTGGGACAAAGCCTACAATGAGCAGTTCTTC.

The chain has TRBV28 and TRBJ1-1, with TRBD1 matching over 10 bases. Germline CDR1 is MDHEN and CDR2 is SYDVKM. V lost 6 bases, J lost 5 bases, and 6 bases stayed unmatched. The CDR3 consists of 14 residues. As DNA, the CDR3 is TGTGCCAGCAGGCCGGACAGGGGGTGGACTGAAGCTTTCTTT. It specifies CASRPDRGWTEAFF.

With respect to this clone: The junction departs from germline at one end; a sequencing error may be responsible. V gene TRBV7-8 combines with J gene TRBJ1-1; D gene unclear. CDR3 length: 13 amino acids. CDR1 is SGHVS, CDR2 FQNEAQ, per germline. In nucleotides, the CDR3 is TGTGCCAGCAGCTTAGAACGGGGAGATTTACCCCACTTT. This codes for CASSLERGDLPHF.

This chain links TRBV18 with TRBJ1-1; D is ambiguous. This CDR3 has 13 amino acids. The germline V and J ends were trimmed by 2 bases and 4 bases, with 8 bases remaining between them. The germline CDR1 and CDR2 sequences are KGHSH and LQKENI. CDR3 sequence (DNA): TGTGCCAGCTCACCAGCCGAGGCCACTGAAGCTTTCTTT. Its protein is CASSPAEATEAFF.

The chain recombines TRBV28 with TRBJ1-5, with 8 bases that match TRBD1. The length of the CDR3 is 16 residues. CDR1 and CDR2 from the germline V gene are MDHEN and SYDVKM. Trimming cost V 5 bases and J 6 bases; bases outside gene matches: 12. The CDR3: CASSTGSQGVGQPQHF. CDR3 bases: TGTGCCAGCAGTACGGGATCACAGGGGGTAGGTCAGCCCCAGCATTTT. Variable domain in full (rest from reference TRBV28 and TRBJ1-5): DVKVTQSSRYLVKRTGEKVFLECVQDMDHENMFWYRQDPGLGLRLIYFSYDVKMKEKGDIPEGYSVSREKKERFSLILESASTNQTSMYLCASSTGSQGVGQPQHFGDGTRLSIL.

The chain carries TRBV7-2 and TRBJ2-2, with D maybe TRBD2 (5 bases). Looked up from germline, CDR1 is SGHTA and CDR2 is FQGNSA. V dropped 2 bases and J dropped 3 bases, with 13 bases sitting between them. The CDR3 length is 16 residues. CDR3 in DNA: TGTGCCAGCAGCTTATTCAAGGGAGCGGACACCGGGGAGCTGTTTTTT. Its translation: CASSLFKGADTGELFF.

Only a few counts were recorded for this clone. CDR3: CASSLGQEQYF. The CDR3 nucleotides are TGTGCCAGCAGCTTGGGGCAAGAGCAGTACTTC. The chain uses TRBV5-6 and TRBJ2-7, with D hard to call. Between the trimmed V and J ends, which lost 0 bases and 7 bases, there was a span of 5 bases. CDR3 size: 11 residues. Germline V gives CDR1 SGHDT, CDR2 YYEEEE. The full variable domain, completed using reference TRBV5-6 and TRBJ2-7, is DAGVTQSPTHLIKTRGQQVTLRCSPKSGHDTVSWYQQALGQGPQFIFQYYEEEERQRGNFPDRFSGHQFPNYSSELNVNALLLGDSALYLCASSLGQEQYFGPGTRLTVT.

The chain carries TRBV28 and TRBJ2-3, with 7 bases that match TRBD2. The V gene end was trimmed by 4 bases and the J gene end by 4 bases; junction bases not matched to a gene: 11. The CDR3 is made up of 16 amino acids. Germline V gene sequence: CDR1 MDHEN, CDR2 SYDVKM. CDR3 sequence reads: CASSSTFGGRADTQYF. In nucleotides, the CDR3 is TGTGCCAGCAGTTCGACCTTTGGGGGGAGGGCAGATACGCAGTATTTT. Combining the CDR3 with reference TRBV28 and TRBJ2-3 gives the whole variable domain DVKVTQSSRYLVKRTGEKVFLECVQDMDHENMFWYRQDPGLGLRLIYFSYDVKMKEKGDIPEGYSVSREKKERFSLILESASTNQTSMYLCASSSTFGGRADTQYFGPGTRLTVL.

The J gene is TRBJ1-5, the V gene TRBV2; D not resolved. CDR1 SNHLY and CDR2 FYNNEI come from the germline V gene. The CDR3 length is 13 residues. Trimming pared 4 bases from V and 4 bases from J, leaving 8 bases between. The CDR3 DNA is TGTGCCAGCAGTGGGGAGGGAAATCAGCCCCAGCATTTT. Protein sequence: CASSGEGNQPQHF.

With regard to this clone: The junction and the germline gene differ at one end; a read error may be behind it. The rearrangement uses TRBV7-9 and TRBJ2-7; 7 bases line up with TRBD2. The CDR3 is made up of 15 amino acids. Germline V gene sequence: CDR1 SEHNR, CDR2 FQNEAQ (reference sequence). In nucleotides, the CDR3 is TGTTCCAGCAGCTCCCCCGGGGGGTCGGGGGTGGAGCAGTACTTC. Its translation: CSSSSPGGSGVEQYF. The complete variable domain, with remaining parts taken from reference TRBV7-9 and TRBJ2-7, reads DTGVSQNPRHKITKRGQNVTFRCDPISEHNRLYWYRQTLGQGPEFLTYFQNEAQLEKSRLLSDRFSAERPKGSFSTLEIQRTEQGDSAMYLCSSSSPGGSGVEQYFGPGTRLTVT.

This clone is a singleton in its sample. At one of its ends the junction is not consistent with the germline gene, which may arise from a read error. J is TRBJ2-1 and V is TRBV7-9, with TRBD2 identical over 9 bases. CDR1 SEHNR and CDR2 FQNEAQ come from the germline V gene (reference sequence). The CDR3 runs to 14 residues. CDR3: CSSSALAGPNEQFF. The CDR3 coding sequence is TGTTCCAGCTCTGCCCTAGCGGGACCCAATGAGCAGTTCTTC.

This clone was seen more than once but under ten times. The V and J genes are TRBV21-1 and TRBJ2-7; TRBD1 was called by the table and not checked on the DNA. TRBV21-1 is described as a pseudogene. The CDR3 spans 13 residues. CDR3 sequence reads: CASSSGQAHEQYF. The CDR3 region has the DNA TGTGCCAGCAGCAGCGGACAGGCTCACGAGCAGTACTTC.

The V gene is TRBV4-3, the J gene TRBJ2-3, with TRBD2 identical over 8 bases. The V gene end was trimmed by 3 bases and the J gene end by 4 bases; junction bases not matched to a gene: 12. The CDR3 contains 17 residues. Germline CDR1 and CDR2: LGHNA and YSLEER. CDR3 residues: CASSQDSRGAGADTQYF. DNA for the CDR3: TGCGCCAGCAGCCAGGACTCGCGGGGGGCCGGGGCAGATACGCAGTATTTT.